These 9 T cell receptor beta chains were sequenced from one sample in a study of T cell changes during pregnancy in multiple sclerosis. Method: immunoSEQ multiplex PCR; TCRdb's copy keeps in-frame clones and lacks some. The sample includes approximately 70,000 clones, roughly nine tenths seen only once; the top ten take 1.5% to 2%. Specimen: peripheral blood, collected in the first trimester of pregnancy. These receptors came from a female donor in good health, enrolled as a control in a pregnancy study.

The chain combines TRBV28 with TRBJ1-3; the D gene is possibly TRBD1 (5 bases). Trimming took off 9 bases at V and 4 bases at J, with 19 bases between the two ends. Germline assignment: CDR1 MDHEN and CDR2 SYDVKM. CDR3 length: 15 residues. Written as DNA, the CDR3 is TGTGCCAGTACAACCCCCAGGCAGGGAGGAAACACCATATATTTT. Translated, it gives CASTTPRQGGNTIYF.

Only one count was recorded for this clone. The CDR3 coding sequence is TGCGCCAGCAGCCAATCGGGGAGGGAGGGCTTCAGCACTGAAGCTTTCTTT. It codes for CASSQSGREGFSTEAFF. The V and J genes are TRBV4-1 and TRBJ1-1; D is undetermined. The germline V gene has CDR1 MGHRA and CDR2 YSYEKL. The CDR3 is 17 amino acids. Trimming took 2 bases from V and 4 from J, leaving 20 bases between them.

This rearrangement joins TRBV5-4 to TRBJ2-2; 9 bases are shared with TRBD1. The V gene end was trimmed by 3 bases and the J gene end by 0 bases; junction bases not matched to a gene: 0. The CDR3 consists of 15 residues. Germline V gene data show CDR1 as SGHNT and CDR2 as YYREEE (reference sequence). In nucleotides, the CDR3 is TGTGCCAGCAGCTGGACAGGGGCGAACACCGGGGAGCTGTTTTTT. Translating it yields CASSWTGANTGELFF.

The chain has TRBV19 and TRBJ2-1; 14 bases fit TRBD2. Germline values: CDR1 LNHDA, CDR2 SQIVND (reference sequence). The length of the CDR3 is 19 residues. After removal of 3 bases from V and 5 bases from J, the junction contained 12 bases not matched to a gene. CDR3 protein: CASSMGLAGVGWADNEQFF. DNA for the CDR3: TGTGCCAGTAGTATGGGACTAGCGGGAGTTGGTTGGGCAGACAATGAGCAGTTCTTC.

This chain connects TRBV2 to TRBJ1-2, with 8 bases identical to TRBD1. V lost 6 bases and J lost 6; bases outside the gene matches: 9. Germline loops: CDR1 SNHLY, CDR2 FYNNEI. The CDR3 length is 14 residues. In nucleotides, the CDR3 is TGTGCCAGCAGCGACAGGGGCCCCCCGGATGGCTACACCTTC. Protein sequence: CASSDRGPPDGYTF.

V gene TRBV5-6 combines with J gene TRBJ1-5, with TRBD1 matching 7 bases. The germline V gene has CDR1 SGHDT and CDR2 YYEEEE. CDR3 size: 14 residues. V lost 3 bases to trimming and J lost 6 bases; unmatched junction nucleotides: 6. CDR3 coding DNA: TGTGCCAGCAGCTCGGAGGGGGCTGGTCAGCCCCAGCATTTT. As protein: CASSSEGAGQPQHF.

The chain carries TRBV6-5 and TRBJ2-6; D gene unclear. The germline V and J ends were trimmed by 7 bases and 0 bases, with 10 bases remaining between them. This CDR3 comprises 15 residues. Germline V gives CDR1 MNHEY, CDR2 SVGAGI. Here the CDR3 reads CASTLWSSGANVLTF. The DNA of the CDR3 is TGTGCCAGCACCCTATGGAGCTCTGGGGCCAACGTCCTGACTTTC.

The chain employs TRBV19 and TRBJ1-4, with D maybe TRBD1 (6 bases). V lost 5 bases and J lost 8, with 12 bases in between. This CDR3 comprises 13 residues. Looked up from germline, CDR1 is LNHDA and CDR2 is SQIVND (reference sequence). The CDR3 nucleotides read TGTGCCAGTAGTGCAGGGGAGAGGGAAAAACTGTTTTTT. It translates to CASSAGEREKLFF.

By its share, this clone is medium-sized. This sequence joins TRBV11-2 and TRBJ1-2; possible D gene TRBD1, 6 bases. Germline assignment: CDR1 SGHAT and CDR2 FQNNGV. The CDR3 spans 14 residues. V was clipped by 1 base and J by 5 bases, with 11 bases between them. In nucleotides, the CDR3 is TGTGCCAGCAGCTTAGGGCAGGGGCAATATGGCTACACCTTC. It translates to CASSLGQGQYGYTF.